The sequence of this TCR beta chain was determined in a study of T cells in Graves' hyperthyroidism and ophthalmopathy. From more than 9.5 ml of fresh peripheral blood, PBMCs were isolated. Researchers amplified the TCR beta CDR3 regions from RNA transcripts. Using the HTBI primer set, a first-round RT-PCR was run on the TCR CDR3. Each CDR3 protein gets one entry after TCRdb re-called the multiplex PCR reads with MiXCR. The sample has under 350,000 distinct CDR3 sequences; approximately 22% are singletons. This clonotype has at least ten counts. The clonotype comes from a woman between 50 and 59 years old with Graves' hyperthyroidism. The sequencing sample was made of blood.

CDR3 protein: CSAREGSTPEAFF. The CDR3 DNA reads as TGCAGTGCTAGAGAAGGGTCGACACCTGAAGCTTTCTTT. The rearrangement joins TRBV20-1 to TRBJ1-1; D is undetermined. V lost 0 bases and J lost 6, with 11 bases in between. From germline, CDR1 is DFQATT and CDR2 SNEGSKA (reference sequence). The CDR3 extends over 13 amino acids.